The source of this TCR beta chain is a study of blood T cells in healthy people across ages. Trimming cost V 4 bases and J 3 bases, with 9 bases left between them. This CDR3 is built from 13 residues. Germline-derived CDR1 and CDR2 are SEHNR and FQNEAQ (reference sequence). Sample-barcoded 5' priming and a J-beta primer mix drove a second PCR of roughly 7 to 11 cycles. Sequencing yielded, for each sample, at least 3 million paired-end reads carrying CDR3. TCRdb analysed the 5' RACE reads with MiXCR anew, one entry per CDR3 protein. The data hold some 670,000 distinct CDR3 sequences, with over 40% observed a single time. Donors were healthy Caucasian individuals from Russia aged roughly 6 to 95. General study findings and limits: Roughly linearly, TCR beta diversity per million T cells fell as age increased. With unsorted PBMCs, a conclusive comparison of naive versus antigen-experienced cells was not possible.

Only a few counts were recorded for this clonotype. Its target is unknown. This may be a read error, as it is one base from a much larger clone. Sequenced input: blood. The chain carries TRBV7-9 and TRBJ2-5; perhaps TRBD1 as D (6 bases). The TCR was taken from a woman of 80 years or more in good health. The CDR3 DNA is TGTGCCAGCAGCTGCTCAGGGGAAGAGACCCAGTACTTC. Protein product: CASSCSGEETQYF.